The TCR beta chain under discussion was sequenced for a study of glioma-infiltrating T cells after dendritic cell vaccination. Sample time point: after dendritic cell vaccination, including at tumor progression/relapse. CDR3 length: 17 residues. Germline V gives CDR1 PRHDT, CDR2 FYEKMQ (reference sequence). The V end lost 5 bases, the J end lost 0 bases, and 19 bases lay between the germline ends. TCRdb's copy holds only in-frame clones and misses some; the assay was immunoSEQ multiplex PCR. This sample yields 80,000 to 95,000 clones, of which roughly 85% are seen a single time; about 8.5% belongs to the top ten.

The source was blood, collected after dendritic cell vaccination. The TCR sequence derives from a human donor with glioblastoma. The chain combines TRBV13 with TRBJ1-2; D may be TRBD1 (5 bases). The CDR3 DNA reads as TGTGCCAGCAGCCTCGGCGGGATCGGGACTTCTAACTATGGCTACACCTTC. It yields the protein CASSLGGIGTSNYGYTF. The full variable domain, rest sourced from reference TRBV13 and TRBJ1-2, is AAGVIQSPRHLIKEKRETATLKCYPIPRHDTVYWYQQGPGQDPQFLISFYEKMQSDKGSIPDRFSAQQFSDYHSELNMSSLELGDSALYFCASSLGGIGTSNYGYTFGSGTRLTVV.